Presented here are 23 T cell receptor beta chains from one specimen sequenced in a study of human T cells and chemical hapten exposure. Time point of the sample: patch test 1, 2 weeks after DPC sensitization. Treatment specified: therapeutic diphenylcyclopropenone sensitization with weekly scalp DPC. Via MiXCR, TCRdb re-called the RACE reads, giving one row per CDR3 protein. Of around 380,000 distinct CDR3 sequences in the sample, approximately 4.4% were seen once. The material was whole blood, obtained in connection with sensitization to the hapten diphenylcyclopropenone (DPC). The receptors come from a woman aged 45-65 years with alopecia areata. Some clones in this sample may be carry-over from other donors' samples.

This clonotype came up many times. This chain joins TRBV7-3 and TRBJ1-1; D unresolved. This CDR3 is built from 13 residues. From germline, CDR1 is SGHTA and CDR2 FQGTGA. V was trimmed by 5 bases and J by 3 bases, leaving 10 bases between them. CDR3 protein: CASSTSGDTEAFF. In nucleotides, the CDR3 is TGTGCCAGCAGCACCAGCGGGGACACTGAAGCTTTCTTT.

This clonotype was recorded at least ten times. In DNA form, the CDR3 reads TGCGCCAGCAGCCGGTGGACGGGACAGCCGAACACTGAAGCTTTCTTT. This codes for CASSRWTGQPNTEAFF. The V gene is TRBV4-3, the J gene TRBJ1-1; 7 bases agree with TRBD1. CDR1 and CDR2 (germline): LGHNA, YSLEER. Germline trimming cut 4 bases from V and 1 base from J; bases unmatched to any gene: 9. The CDR3 length is 16 residues.

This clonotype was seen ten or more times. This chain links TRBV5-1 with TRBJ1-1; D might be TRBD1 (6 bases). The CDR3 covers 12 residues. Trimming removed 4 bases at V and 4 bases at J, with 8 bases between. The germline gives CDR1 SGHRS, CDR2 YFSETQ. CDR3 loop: CASSPDSTEAFF. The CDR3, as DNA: TGCGCCAGCAGCCCGGACAGCACTGAAGCTTTCTTT.

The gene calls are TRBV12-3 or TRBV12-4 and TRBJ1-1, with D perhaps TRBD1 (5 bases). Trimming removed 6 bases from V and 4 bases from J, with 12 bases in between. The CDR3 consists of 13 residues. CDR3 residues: CASSSQGSTEAFF. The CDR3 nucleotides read TGTGCCAGCAGCTCCCAGGGAAGCACTGAAGCTTTCTTT.

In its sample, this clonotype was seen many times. In DNA, the CDR3 is TGTGCTAGTGGTGAGGGACAATCAAGCAATCAGCCCCAGCATTTT. Translating gives CASGEGQSSNQPQHF. The V call is TRBV12-5, the J call TRBJ1-5; D might be TRBD1 (6 bases). V dropped 5 bases and J dropped 1 base, with 12 bases sitting between them. The germline gives CDR1 LGHNT, CDR2 FRNRAP. The CDR3 spans 15 residues.

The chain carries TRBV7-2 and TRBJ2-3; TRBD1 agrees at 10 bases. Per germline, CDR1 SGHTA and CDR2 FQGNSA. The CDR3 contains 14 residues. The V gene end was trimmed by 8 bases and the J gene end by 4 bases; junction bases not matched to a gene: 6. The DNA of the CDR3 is TGTGCCAGCTGCCGACAGGGGGCTGCAGATACGCAGTATTTT. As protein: CASCRQGAADTQYF.

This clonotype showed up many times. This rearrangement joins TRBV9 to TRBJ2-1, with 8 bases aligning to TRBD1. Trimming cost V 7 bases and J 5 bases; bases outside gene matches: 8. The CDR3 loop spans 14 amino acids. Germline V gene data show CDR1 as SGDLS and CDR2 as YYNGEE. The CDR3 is CASGGTGLDNEQFF. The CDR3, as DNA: TGTGCCAGCGGCGGGACAGGACTTGACAATGAGCAGTTCTTC.

The CDR3 protein is CASSYGTAGLYGYTF. In nucleotides, the CDR3 is TGTGCCAGCAGTTATGGGACGGCCGGTTTATATGGCTACACCTTC. The chain couples TRBV7-9 to TRBJ1-2; D might be TRBD1 (5 bases). This CDR3 is built from 15 residues. The V gene's germline CDR1 is SEHNR and CDR2 FQNEAQ (reference sequence). V was shortened by 6 bases and J by 5 bases, with 19 bases between the two germline ends.

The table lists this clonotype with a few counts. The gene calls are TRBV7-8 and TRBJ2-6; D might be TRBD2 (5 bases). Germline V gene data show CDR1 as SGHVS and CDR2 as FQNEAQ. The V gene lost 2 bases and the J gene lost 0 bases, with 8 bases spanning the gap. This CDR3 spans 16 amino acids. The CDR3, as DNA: TGTGCCAGCAGCTTATTGGGGAGCTCTGGGGCCAACGTCCTGACTTTC. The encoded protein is CASSLLGSSGANVLTF. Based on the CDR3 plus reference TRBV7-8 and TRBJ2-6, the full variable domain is GAGVSQSPRYKVAKRGQDVALRCDPISGHVSLFWYQQALGQGPEFLTYFQNEAQLDKSGLPSDRFFAERPEGSVSTLKIQRTQQEDSAVYLCASSLLGSSGANVLTFGAGSRLTVL.

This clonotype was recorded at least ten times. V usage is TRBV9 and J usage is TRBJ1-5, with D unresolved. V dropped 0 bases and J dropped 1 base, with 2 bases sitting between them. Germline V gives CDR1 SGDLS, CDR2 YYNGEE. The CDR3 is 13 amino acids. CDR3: CASSVGSNQPQHF. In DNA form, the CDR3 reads TGTGCCAGCAGCGTAGGAAGCAATCAGCCCCAGCATTTT.

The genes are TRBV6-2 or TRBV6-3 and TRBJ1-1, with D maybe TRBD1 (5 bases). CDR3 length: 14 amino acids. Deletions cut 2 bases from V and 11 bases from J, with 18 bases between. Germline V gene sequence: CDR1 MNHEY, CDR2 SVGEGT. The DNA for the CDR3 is TGTGCCAGCAGTTACCCGCAAGGAAAGGGGTCGGCTTTCTTT. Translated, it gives CASSYPQGKGSAFF.

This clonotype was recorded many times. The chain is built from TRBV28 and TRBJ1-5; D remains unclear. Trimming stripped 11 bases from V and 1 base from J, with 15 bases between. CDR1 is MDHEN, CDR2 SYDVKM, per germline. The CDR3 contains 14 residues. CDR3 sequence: CALSKGLSNQPQHF. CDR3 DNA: TGTGCCCTCAGCAAAGGGTTAAGCAATCAGCCCCAGCATTTT.

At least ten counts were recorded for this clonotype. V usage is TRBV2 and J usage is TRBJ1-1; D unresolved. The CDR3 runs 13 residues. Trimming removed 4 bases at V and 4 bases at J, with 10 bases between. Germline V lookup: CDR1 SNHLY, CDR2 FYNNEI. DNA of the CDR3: TGTGCCAGCAGTGGAGAAGTGCGCACTGAAGCTTTCTTT. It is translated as CASSGEVRTEAFF.

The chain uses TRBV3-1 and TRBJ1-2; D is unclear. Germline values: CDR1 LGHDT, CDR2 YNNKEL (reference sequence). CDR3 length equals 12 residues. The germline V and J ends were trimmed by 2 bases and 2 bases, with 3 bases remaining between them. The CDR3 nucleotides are TGTGCCAGCAGCCAACCCAACTATGGCTACACCTTC. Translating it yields CASSQPNYGYTF.

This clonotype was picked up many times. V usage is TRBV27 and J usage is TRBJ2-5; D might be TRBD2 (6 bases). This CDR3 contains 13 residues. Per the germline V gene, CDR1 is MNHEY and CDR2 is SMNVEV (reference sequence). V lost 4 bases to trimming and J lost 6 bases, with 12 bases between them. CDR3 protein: CASSWSRGKTQYF. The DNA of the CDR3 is TGTGCCAGCAGTTGGTCGCGGGGCAAGACCCAGTACTTC.

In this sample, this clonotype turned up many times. CDR3 sequence reads: CASSIDVGAEAFF. The DNA for the CDR3 is TGTGCCAGTAGTATCGACGTTGGGGCTGAAGCTTTCTTT. The rearrangement joins TRBV25-1 to TRBJ1-1; D unclear. The CDR3 consists of 13 residues. V shed 9 bases and J shed 6 bases, with 17 bases lying between them. Germline values: CDR1 MGHDK, CDR2 SYGVNS.

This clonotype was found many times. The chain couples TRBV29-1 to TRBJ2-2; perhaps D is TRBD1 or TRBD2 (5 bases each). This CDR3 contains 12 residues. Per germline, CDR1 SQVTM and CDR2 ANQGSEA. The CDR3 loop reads CTAVRGTGELFF. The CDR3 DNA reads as TGCACCGCCGTGAGGGGCACCGGGGAGCTGTTTTTT.

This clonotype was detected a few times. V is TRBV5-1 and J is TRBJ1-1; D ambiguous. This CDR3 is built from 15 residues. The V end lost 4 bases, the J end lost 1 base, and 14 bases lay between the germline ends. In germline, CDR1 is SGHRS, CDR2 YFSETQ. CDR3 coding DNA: TGCGCCAGCAGCCTGGACCCTCAACCGAACACTGAAGCTTTCTTT. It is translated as CASSLDPQPNTEAFF.

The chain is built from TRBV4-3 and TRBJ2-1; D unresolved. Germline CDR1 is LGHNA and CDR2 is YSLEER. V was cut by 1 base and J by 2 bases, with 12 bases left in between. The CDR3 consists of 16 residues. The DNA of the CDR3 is TGCGCCAGCAGCCAAGGGAGCAAGGGTACCTACAATGAGCAGTTCTTC. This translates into CASSQGSKGTYNEQFF.

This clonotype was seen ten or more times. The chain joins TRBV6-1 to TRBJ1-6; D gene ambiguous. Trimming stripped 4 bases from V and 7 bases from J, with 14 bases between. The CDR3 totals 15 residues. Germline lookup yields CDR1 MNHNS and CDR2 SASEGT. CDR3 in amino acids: CASSATMSGNSPLHF. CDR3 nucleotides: TGTGCCAGCAGTGCTACCATGTCCGGGAATTCACCCCTCCACTTT.

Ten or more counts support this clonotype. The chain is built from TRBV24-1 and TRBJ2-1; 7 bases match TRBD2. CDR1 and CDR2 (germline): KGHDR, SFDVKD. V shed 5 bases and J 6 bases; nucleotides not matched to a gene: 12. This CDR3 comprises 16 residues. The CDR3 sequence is CATSAPSGLRSNEQFF. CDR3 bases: TGTGCCACCAGTGCCCCTAGCGGTCTGAGGTCCAATGAGCAGTTCTTC.

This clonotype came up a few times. CDR3 DNA: TGTGCCAGCAGCTTAGACAGGGCAAGGACTGAAGCTTTCTTT. Translating it yields CASSLDRARTEAFF. V usage is TRBV7-6 and J usage is TRBJ1-1, with D maybe TRBD1 (6 bases). The germline V and J ends were trimmed by 1 base and 5 bases, with 11 bases remaining between them. Germline V gives CDR1 SGHVS, CDR2 FNYEAQ. This CDR3 has 14 residues.

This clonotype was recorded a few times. The CDR3 reads CASSPSRGHGEQYF. The DNA for the CDR3 is TGTGCCAGCTCACCATCCAGGGGGCATGGCGAGCAGTACTTC. The chain links TRBV18 to TRBJ2-7; 8 bases align to TRBD1. J was trimmed by 6 bases and V by 2 bases; bases with no gene match: 6. The CDR3 loop spans 14 amino acids. CDR1 KGHSH and CDR2 LQKENI come from the germline V gene.